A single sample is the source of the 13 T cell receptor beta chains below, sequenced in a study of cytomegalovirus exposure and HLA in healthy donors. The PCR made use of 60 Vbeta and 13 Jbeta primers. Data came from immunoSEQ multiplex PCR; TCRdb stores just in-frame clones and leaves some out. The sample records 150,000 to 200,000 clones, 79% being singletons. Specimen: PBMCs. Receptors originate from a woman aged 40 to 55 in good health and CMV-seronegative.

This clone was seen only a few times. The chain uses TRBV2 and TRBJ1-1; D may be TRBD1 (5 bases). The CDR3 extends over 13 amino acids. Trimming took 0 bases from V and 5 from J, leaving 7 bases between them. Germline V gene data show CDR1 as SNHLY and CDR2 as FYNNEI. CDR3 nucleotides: TGTGCCAGCAGTGAAGCGGGGCGGACTGAAGCTTTCTTT. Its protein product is CASSEAGRTEAFF.

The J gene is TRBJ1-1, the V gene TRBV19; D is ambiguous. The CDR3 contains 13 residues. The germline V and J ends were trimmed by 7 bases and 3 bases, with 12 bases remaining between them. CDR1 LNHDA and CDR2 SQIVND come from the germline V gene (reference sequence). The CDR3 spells CASKLQDHTEAFF. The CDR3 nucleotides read TGTGCCAGTAAACTTCAGGATCACACTGAAGCTTTCTTT.

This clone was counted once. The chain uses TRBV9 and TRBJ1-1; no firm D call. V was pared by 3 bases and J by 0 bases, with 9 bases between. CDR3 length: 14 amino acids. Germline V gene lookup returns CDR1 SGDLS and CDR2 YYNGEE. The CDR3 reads CASSGPGMNTEAFF. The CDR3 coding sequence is TGTGCCAGCAGCGGCCCGGGAATGAACACTGAAGCTTTCTTT.

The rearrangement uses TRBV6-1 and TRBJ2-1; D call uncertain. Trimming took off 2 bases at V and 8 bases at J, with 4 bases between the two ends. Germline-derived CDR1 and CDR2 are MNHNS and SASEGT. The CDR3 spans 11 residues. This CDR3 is CASSELYEQFF. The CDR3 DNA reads TGTGCCAGCAGTGAACTGTATGAGCAGTTCTTC.

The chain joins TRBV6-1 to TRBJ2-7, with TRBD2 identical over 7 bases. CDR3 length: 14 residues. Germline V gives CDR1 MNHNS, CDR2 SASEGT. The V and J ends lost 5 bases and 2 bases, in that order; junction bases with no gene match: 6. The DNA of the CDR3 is TGTGCCAGCAGTTATGAAAGCGGGACCTACGAGCAGTACTTC. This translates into CASSYESGTYEQYF.

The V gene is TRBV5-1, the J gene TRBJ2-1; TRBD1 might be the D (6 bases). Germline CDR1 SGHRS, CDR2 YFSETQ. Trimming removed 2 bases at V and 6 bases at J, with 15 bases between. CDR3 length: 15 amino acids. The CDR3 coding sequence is TGCGCCAGCAGCTTAAGACAGGCTGGGGGCAATGAGCAGTTCTTC. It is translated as CASSLRQAGGNEQFF.

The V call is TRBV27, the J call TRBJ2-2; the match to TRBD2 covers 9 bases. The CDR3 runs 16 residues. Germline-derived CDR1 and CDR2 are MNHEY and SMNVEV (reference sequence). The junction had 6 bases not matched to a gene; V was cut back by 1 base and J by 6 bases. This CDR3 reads CASSLYGLATAGELFF. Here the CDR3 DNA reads TGTGCCAGCAGTTTATACGGACTAGCGACCGCCGGGGAGCTGTTTTTT.

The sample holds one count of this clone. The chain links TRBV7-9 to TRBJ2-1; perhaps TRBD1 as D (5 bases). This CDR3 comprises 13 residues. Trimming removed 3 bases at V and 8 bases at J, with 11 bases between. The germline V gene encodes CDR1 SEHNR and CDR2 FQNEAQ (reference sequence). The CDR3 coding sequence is TGTGCCAGCAGCTTGGGGCTTAGGGATGAGCAGTTCTTC. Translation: CASSLGLRDEQFF.

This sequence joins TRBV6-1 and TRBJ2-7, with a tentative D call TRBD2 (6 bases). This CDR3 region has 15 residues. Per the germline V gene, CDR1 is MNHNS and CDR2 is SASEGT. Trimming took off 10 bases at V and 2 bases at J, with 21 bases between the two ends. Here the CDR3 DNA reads TGTGCCACCGCCCCCCCCGGGACTTCTACCTACGAGCAGTACTTC. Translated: CATAPPGTSTYEQYF.

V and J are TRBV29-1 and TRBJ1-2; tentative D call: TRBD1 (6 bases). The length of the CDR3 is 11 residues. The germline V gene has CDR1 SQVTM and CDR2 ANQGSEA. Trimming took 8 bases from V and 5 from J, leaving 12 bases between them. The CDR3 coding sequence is TGCAGCTTTGGGGGGCTTTATGGCTACACCTTC. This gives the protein CSFGGLYGYTF.

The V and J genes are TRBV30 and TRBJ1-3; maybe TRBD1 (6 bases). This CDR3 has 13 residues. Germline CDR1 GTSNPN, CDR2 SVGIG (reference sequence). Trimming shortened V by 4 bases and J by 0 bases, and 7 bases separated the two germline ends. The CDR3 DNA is TGTGCCTGGAAGGGGGACTCTGGAAACACCATATATTTT. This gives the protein CAWKGDSGNTIYF.

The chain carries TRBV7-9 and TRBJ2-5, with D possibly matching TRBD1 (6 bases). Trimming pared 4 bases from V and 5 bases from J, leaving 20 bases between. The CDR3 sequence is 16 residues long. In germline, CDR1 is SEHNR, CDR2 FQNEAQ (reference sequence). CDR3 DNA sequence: TGTGCCAGCAGCTCCTTACAGGGCCCACGTAGGGAGACCCAGTACTTC. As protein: CASSSLQGPRRETQYF.

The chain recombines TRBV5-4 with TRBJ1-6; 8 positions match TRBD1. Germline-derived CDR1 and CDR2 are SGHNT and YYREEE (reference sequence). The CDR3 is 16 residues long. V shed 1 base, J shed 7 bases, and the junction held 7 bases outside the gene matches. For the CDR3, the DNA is TGTGCCAGCAGCTTGTATGACAGGGGACCAAATTCACCCCTCCACTTT. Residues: CASSLYDRGPNSPLHF.